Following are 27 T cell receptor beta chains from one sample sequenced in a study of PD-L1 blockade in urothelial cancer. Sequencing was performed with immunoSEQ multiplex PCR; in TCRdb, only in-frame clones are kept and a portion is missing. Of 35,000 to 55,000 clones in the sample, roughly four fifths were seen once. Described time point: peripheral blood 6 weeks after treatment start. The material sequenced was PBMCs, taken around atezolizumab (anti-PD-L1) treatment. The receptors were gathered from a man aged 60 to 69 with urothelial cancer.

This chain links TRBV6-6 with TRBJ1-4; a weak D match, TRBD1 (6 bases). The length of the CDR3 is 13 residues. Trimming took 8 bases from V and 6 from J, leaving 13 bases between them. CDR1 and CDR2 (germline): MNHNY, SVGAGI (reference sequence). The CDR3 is CASLQGWDEKLFF. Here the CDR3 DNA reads TGTGCCAGCCTACAGGGTTGGGATGAAAAACTGTTTTTT.

CDR3 loop: CASSESATSGKKFF. The CDR3 nucleotides are TGCGCCAGCAGTGAGTCGGCGACTAGCGGGAAAAAGTTCTTC. The V and J genes are TRBV10-1 and TRBJ2-1, with 11 bases lining up with TRBD2. The CDR3 runs to 14 residues. CDR1 is WNHNN, CDR2 SYGVQD, per germline (reference sequence). With V trimmed by 0 bases and J by 14 bases, 6 bases remained unmatched.

CDR3 amino acids: CASSPGTSGAYNEQFF. As DNA, the CDR3 is TGTGCCAGCTCACCGGGGACTAGCGGTGCCTACAATGAGCAGTTCTTC. The chain employs TRBV18 and TRBJ2-1, with 11 bases matching TRBD2. Germline assignment: CDR1 KGHSH and CDR2 LQKENI. This CDR3 is 16 amino acids long. The V segment lost 3 bases and the J segment 2 bases; nucleotides outside the gene matches: 3.

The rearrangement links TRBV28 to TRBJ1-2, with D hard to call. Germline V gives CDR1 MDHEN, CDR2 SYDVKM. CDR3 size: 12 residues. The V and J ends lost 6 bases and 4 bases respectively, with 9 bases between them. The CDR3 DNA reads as TGTGCCAGCAGCCGGGTGGGCTATGGCTACACCTTC. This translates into CASSRVGYGYTF.

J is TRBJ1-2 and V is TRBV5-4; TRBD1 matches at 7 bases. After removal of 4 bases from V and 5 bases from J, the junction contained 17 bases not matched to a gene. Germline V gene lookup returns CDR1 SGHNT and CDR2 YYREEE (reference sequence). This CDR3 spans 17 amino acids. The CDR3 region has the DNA TGTGCCAGCAGCCCCCCGGGACAGTCTCTCCCTCGATATGGCTACACCTTC. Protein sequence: CASSPPGQSLPRYGYTF.

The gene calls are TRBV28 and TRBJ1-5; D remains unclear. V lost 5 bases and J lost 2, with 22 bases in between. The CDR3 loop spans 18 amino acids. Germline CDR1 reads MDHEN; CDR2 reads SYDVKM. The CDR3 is CASSISFVGRRGNQPQHF. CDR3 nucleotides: TGTGCCAGCAGTATCTCCTTCGTTGGTCGGCGGGGCAATCAGCCCCAGCATTTT.

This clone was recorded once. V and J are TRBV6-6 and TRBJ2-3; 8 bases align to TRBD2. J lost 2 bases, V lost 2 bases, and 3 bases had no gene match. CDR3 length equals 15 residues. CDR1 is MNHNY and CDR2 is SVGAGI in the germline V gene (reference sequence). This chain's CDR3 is CASSYQRGITDTQYF. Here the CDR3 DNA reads TGTGCCAGCAGTTACCAGCGGGGGATCACAGATACGCAGTATTTT.

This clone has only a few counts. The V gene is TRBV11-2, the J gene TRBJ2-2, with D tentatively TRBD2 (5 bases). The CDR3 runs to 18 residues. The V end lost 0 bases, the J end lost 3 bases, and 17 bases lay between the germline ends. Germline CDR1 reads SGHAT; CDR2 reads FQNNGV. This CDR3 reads CASSLDPWLAPDTGELFF. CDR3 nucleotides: TGTGCCAGCAGCTTAGACCCCTGGCTAGCCCCGGACACCGGGGAGCTGTTTTTT.

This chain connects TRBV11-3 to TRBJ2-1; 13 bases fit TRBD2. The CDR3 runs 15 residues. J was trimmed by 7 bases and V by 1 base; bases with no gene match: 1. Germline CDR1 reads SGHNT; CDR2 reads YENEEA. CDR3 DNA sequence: TGTGCCAGCAGCTTAGGGACTAGCGGGAGTAATGAGCAGTTCTTC. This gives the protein CASSLGTSGSNEQFF.

The DNA for the CDR3 is TGCAGCGTTGAAGGCGCGGGGGGGAGAAACATTCAGTACTTC. Translated: CSVEGAGGRNIQYF. V usage is TRBV29-1 and J usage is TRBJ2-4, with TRBD2 identical over 9 bases. Germline loops: CDR1 SQVTM, CDR2 ANQGSEA. Germline trimming cut 1 base from V and 6 bases from J; bases unmatched to any gene: 4. This CDR3 is built from 14 residues.

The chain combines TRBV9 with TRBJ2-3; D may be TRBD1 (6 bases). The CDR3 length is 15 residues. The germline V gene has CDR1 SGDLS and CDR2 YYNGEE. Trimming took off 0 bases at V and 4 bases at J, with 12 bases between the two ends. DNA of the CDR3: TGTGCCAGCAGCGTAGCTAACAGGGAAGCAGATACGCAGTATTTT. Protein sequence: CASSVANREADTQYF.

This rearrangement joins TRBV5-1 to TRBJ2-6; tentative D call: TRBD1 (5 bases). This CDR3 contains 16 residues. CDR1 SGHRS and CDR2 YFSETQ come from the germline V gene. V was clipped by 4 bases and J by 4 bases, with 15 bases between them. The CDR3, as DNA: TGCGCCAGCAGCACCCAGGGTTCCTCAGGGGCCAACGTCCTGACTTTC. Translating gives CASSTQGSSGANVLTF.

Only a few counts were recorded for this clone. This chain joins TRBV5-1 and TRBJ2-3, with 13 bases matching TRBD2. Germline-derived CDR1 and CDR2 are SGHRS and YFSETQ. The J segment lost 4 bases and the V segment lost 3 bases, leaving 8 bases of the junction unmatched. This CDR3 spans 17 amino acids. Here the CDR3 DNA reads TGCGCCAGCAGCTCGGCGCCGGGACTAGCGGGACCAGATACGCAGTATTTT. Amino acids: CASSSAPGLAGPDTQYF.

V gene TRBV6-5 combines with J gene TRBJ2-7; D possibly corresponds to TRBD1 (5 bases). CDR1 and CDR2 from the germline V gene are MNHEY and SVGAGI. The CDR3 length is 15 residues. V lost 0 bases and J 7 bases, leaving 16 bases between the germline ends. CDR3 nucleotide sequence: TGTGCCAGCAGTTACTCGTACAGGTCCTGGTATGAGCAGTACTTC. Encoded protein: CASSYSYRSWYEQYF.

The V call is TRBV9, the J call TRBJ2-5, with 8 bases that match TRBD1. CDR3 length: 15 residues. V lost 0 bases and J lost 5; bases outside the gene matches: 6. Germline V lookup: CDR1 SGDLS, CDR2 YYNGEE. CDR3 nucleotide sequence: TGTGCCAGCAGCGTAGGCCAGGGGGCCTGGGAGACCCAGTACTTC. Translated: CASSVGQGAWETQYF.

Here the CDR3 DNA reads TGCGCCAGCAGCTATAACGGTATGAACACTGAAGCTTTCTTT. Amino acids: CASSYNGMNTEAFF. The rearrangement uses TRBV5-1 and TRBJ1-1; D is unclear. The CDR3 runs 14 residues. CDR1 SGHRS and CDR2 YFSETQ come from the germline V gene. The V end was cut by 3 bases, the J end by 0 bases, with 9 bases between.

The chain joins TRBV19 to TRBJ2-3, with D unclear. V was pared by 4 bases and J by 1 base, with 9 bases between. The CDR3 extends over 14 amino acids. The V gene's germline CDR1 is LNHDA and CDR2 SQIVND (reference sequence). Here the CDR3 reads CASSTGWGTDTQYF. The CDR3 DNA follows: TGTGCCAGTAGTACCGGGTGGGGCACAGATACGCAGTATTTT.

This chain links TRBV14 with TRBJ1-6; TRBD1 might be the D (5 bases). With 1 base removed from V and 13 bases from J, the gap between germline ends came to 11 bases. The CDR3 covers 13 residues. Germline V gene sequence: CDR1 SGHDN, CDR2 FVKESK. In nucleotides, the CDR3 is TGTGCCAGCAGCCAAGCAGGGTGGGCGCCCCTCCACTTT. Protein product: CASSQAGWAPLHF. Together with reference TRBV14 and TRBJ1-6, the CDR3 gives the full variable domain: EAGVTQFPSHSVIEKGQTVTLRCDPISGHDNLYWYRRVMGKEIKFLLHFVKESKQDESGMPNNRFLAERTGGTYSTLKVQPAELEDSGVYFCASSQAGWAPLHFGNGTRLTVT.

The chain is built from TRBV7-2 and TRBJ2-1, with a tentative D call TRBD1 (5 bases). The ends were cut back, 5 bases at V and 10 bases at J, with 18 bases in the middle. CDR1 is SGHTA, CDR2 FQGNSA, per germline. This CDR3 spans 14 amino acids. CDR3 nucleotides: TGTGCCAGCAGCCAATCGGACAATACCATGGAGCAGTTCTTC. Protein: CASSQSDNTMEQFF.

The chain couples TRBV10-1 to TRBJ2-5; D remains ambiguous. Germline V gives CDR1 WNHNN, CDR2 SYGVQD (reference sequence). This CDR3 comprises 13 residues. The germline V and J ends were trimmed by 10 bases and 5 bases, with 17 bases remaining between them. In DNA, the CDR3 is TGCGCCACCTCCGACGGAGCTCCGGAGACCCAGTACTTC. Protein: CATSDGAPETQYF.

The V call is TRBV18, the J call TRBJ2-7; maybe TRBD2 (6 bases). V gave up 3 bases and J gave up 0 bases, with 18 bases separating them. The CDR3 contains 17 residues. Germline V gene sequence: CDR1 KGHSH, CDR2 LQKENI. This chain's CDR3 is CASSPRGTEPSSYEQYF. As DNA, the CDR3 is TGTGCCAGCTCACCCCGGGGGACGGAGCCCTCCTCCTACGAGCAGTACTTC.

The CDR3 nucleotides read TGTGCCAGCAGCGTAGACCCAGGGGTTAATTCACCCCTCCACTTT. Protein product: CASSVDPGVNSPLHF. This chain joins TRBV9 and TRBJ1-6, with D possibly being TRBD1 (6 bases). CDR3 length: 15 amino acids. Per the germline V gene, CDR1 is SGDLS and CDR2 is YYNGEE. V was clipped by 0 bases and J by 6 bases, with 10 bases between them.

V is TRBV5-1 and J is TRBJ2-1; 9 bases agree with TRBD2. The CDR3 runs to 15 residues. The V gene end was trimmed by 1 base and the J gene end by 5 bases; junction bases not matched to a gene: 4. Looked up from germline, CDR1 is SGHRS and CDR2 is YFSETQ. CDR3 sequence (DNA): TGCGCCAGCAGCTTGTCCGCGGGGGGGCACAATGAGCAGTTCTTC. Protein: CASSLSAGGHNEQFF.

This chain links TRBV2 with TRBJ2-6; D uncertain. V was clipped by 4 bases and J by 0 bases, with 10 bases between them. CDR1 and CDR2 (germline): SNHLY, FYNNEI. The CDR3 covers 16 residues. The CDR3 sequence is CASSVSGGSGANVLTF. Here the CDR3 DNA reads TGTGCCAGCAGTGTGTCGGGTGGCTCTGGGGCCAACGTCCTGACTTTC.

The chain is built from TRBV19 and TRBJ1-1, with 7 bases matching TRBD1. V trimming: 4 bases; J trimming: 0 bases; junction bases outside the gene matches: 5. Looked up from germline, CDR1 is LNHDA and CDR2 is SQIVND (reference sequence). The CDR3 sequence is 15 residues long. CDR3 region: CASSRGTDVNTEAFF. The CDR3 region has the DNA TGTGCCAGTAGTAGAGGGACAGATGTGAACACTGAAGCTTTCTTT.

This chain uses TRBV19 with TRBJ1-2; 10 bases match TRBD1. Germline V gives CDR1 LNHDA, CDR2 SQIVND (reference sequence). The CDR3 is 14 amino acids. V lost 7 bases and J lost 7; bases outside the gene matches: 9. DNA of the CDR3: TGTGCCAGTACCTTCCCGGGACAGGGGTCTGGCTACACCTTC. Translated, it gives CASTFPGQGSGYTF.

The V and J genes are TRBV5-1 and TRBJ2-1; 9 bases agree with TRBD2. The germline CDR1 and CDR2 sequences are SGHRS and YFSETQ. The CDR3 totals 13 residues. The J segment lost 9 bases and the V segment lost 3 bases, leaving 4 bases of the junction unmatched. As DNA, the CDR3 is TGCGCCAGCAGCTGGGCGGGGGGGGGTGAGCAGTTCTTC. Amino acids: CASSWAGGGEQFF. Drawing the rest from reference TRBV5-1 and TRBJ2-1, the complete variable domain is KAGVTQTPRYLIKTRGQQVTLSCSPISGHRSVSWYQQTPGQGLQFLFEYFSETQRNKGNFPGRFSGRQFSNSRSEMNVSTLELGDSALYLCASSWAGGGEQFFGPGTRLTVL.